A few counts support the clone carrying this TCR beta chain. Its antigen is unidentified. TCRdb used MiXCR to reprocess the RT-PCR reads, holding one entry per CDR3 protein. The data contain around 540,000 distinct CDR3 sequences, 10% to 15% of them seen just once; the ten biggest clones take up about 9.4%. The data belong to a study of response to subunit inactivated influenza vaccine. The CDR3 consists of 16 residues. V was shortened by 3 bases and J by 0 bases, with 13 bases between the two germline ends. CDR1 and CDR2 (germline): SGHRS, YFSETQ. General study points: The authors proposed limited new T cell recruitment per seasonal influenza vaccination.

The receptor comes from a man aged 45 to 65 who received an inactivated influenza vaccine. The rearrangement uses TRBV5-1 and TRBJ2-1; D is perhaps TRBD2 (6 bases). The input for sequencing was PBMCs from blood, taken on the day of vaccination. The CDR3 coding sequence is TGCGCCAGCAGCTGGCGGGGCATGAGCTCCTACAATGAGCAGTTCTTC. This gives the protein CASSWRGMSSYNEQFF.